The present entry profiles one T cell receptor (beta chain) with its context. Germline is not matched at one junction end, which may reflect a read error. This sample is drawn from a study of T cells in Graves' hyperthyroidism and ophthalmopathy. In the study overall: Before any treatment, at initial diagnosis, peripheral blood was collected.

Diagnoses rested on clinical symptoms, serum thyroxine and TRAb, thyroid ultrasound and orbital computed tomography. The PBMCs were sourced from fresh peripheral blood (approximately 10 ml). The CDR3 is 16 residues long. Germline V CDR1 and CDR2: SNHLY, FYNNEI. The TCR beta CDR3 regions underwent amplification using RNA transcripts as the source. HTBI primers drove first-round RT-PCR of the TCR CDR3. TCRdb passed the multiplex PCR reads through MiXCR, listing each CDR3 protein once. The sample has around 370,000 distinct CDR3 sequences, around 20% seen once. The chain links TRBV2 to TRBJ2-1, with 10 bases identical to TRBD1. The sequenced sample was blood. This clonotype was sampled from a young man with Graves' ophthalmopathy. The CDR3 here is CASSAHRDRGYNGQFF. CDR3 nucleotides: TGTGCCAGCAGCGCCCACCGGGACAGGGGCTACAATGGGCAGTTCTTC.